This record concerns one T cell receptor beta chain sequence. As handled by the study authors: Cell counts per sample came from amplifying reference gene primers. Libraries were prepared by immunoSEQ multiplex PCR; TCRdb keeps only in-frame clonotypes and omits some of them. Clone size and V and J calls were adopted from that table, with D and trimming inferred from the DNA. There are about 81,000 clones in the sample; about 89% occur only once, and 9% to 15% lies in the top ten. The data were taken from a study of blood T cell repertoires in COVID-19. Study as a whole: The study drew acute and convalescent COVID-19 samples from the United States, Italy and Spain. T cells, B-cell-depleted T cells, or PBMCs provided the cDNA or gDNA that served as material.

Germline CDR1 and CDR2: GTSNPN and SVGIG (reference sequence). This CDR3 comprises 14 residues. V was clipped by 4 bases and J by 8 bases; unmatched bases: 8. The TCR was taken from a man aged 65 to 79 with active or convalescent COVID-19. The chain is built from TRBV30 and TRBJ2-1; 10 bases line up with TRBD2. Sequenced material: peripheral blood. The CDR3 nucleotides are TGTGCCTGGAAAGTAGCGGGGGGCCTGGATGAGCAGTTCTTC. It encodes CAWKVAGGLDEQFF.